This T cell receptor (beta chain) was sequenced during a study of cytomegalovirus exposure and HLA in healthy donors (TCRdb year 2017). Regarding the complete study: According to an earlier analysis of 550 to 750 of the donors, 200 million or so T cells yielded some 120 million unique TCR beta sequences and about 300 Gb of sequence data. Approximately 310 gigabases of sequencing data and about 92 million unique TCR sequences made up an early release that covered fewer than 650 HLA-typed donors. Of the 350 to 450 genotyped donors, 81% fell in the genetic ancestry cluster associated with self-reported Caucasian donors. The study aimed to test whether signatures of past pathogen exposure could be identified by cataloging public T cell receptors. Using immunosequencing, the study profiled T cell repertoires from 500 to 800 subjects and related those repertoires to cytomegalovirus serostatus. A separate validation cohort of over a hundred different subjects was used in addition to the approximately 700-subject first cohort. To predict cytomegalovirus infection status, the study brought together high-throughput TCR immunosequencing, statistical association of individual TCRs with disease status, and machine learning. A later analysis re-analyzed previously published TCR beta repertoires from roughly 630 donors and added high-resolution HLA genotyping to study TCR occurrence patterns. Rather than using new phenotypic data, the later analysis identified candidate immune exposures from TCR beta sequences and from how often those sequences occurred across donors. An earlier analysis of roughly 580 of the donors used high-throughput TCR beta sequencing to judge whether each TCR beta V gene segment behaved as functional or pseudogenic. Alongside the repertoire data, information on donor age, sex, ethnicity and CMV serostatus was compiled. In a later genetic analysis, genome-wide SNP genotypes for about three fifths of the roughly 670 donors were used, and that subset was treated as a discovery cohort. All discovery cohort repertoires had been generated on a single sequencing platform. HLA typing covered class I and class II loci at four-digit resolution. Typing coverage differed by locus: A, B, C, DRB1 and DQB1 were typed in about 629-640 donors, DQA1 in 522, DPA1 in approximately 610, and DPB1 in around 490. Because of strong linkage in the cohort, a handful of DR-DQ haplotypes were treated as single units for association and clustering. Across some 400 genotyped donors of the cohort, an average of roughly 250,000 unique TCR beta nucleotide sequences per donor were sequenced, and roughly 20% of those sequences were non-productive. What the research found in general, with its limitations: Because HLA typing was unavailable for some donors at each locus, only the typed subset was used in association tests. Most TCR sequences were seen in very few donors, while some public TCRs were found in many individuals. Correlated functional status among segregating V segments might be attributable to linkage disequilibrium, but an unknown experimental factor could not be ruled out. The sequencing pipeline was judged likely to have produced a cluster of highly shared sequence variants as a technical artifact. A total of some 180 TCR beta chains were listed by the study as associated with cytomegalovirus. When HLA alleles, especially DR and DQ, strongly co-occurred, attributing TCR associations to individual alleles was difficult. The authors suggested that the approach could potentially be extended to other disease states and immunological phenotypes. In a later analysis, most CMV-associated TCR beta chains were found to appear HLA-restricted, with HLA associations seemingly driven largely by CMV exposure. In a later analysis, the rate of TCR association differed among HLA loci, with DRB1 alleles having the most associated TCRs and HLA-C alleles having the fewest. Some IMGT-functional V segments, including TRBV6-2 and TRBV6-3, could not be told apart with the 87-base-pair reads, so those segments were excluded. About 17 rarely observed V segments, including chromosome 9 orphons, were excluded from the earlier analysis of just under 600 of the donors because counts were too low. In a later genetic analysis, a missense DCLRE1C variant was associated with V-gene and J-gene trimming of TCR beta chains, and the association was replicated in an independent cohort. The cohort was sequenced for TCR beta chains only, and without alpha or paired-chain data the features that could be detected were limited. For the cohort, immune exposure information was limited to CMV serostatus. A few of the identified cytomegalovirus-associated TCR beta chains were confirmed in vitro to be specific for cytomegalovirus antigens. A further reported finding was that TCR beta sequences accurately predicted the HLA-A and HLA-B alleles for most subjects in the first cohort. In both the original and validation cohorts, the classifier was reported to diagnose cytomegalovirus status with high specificity and sensitivity. A later genetic analysis reported fewer N-insertions in productive TCRs among donors in an Asian-associated ancestry cluster than the roughly 670-donor mean. According to a later analysis, parvovirus B19, influenza, CMV and Epstein-Barr virus appeared linked to several top co-occurrence clusters. Roughly uniform sequencing depth across donors was assumed in presence/absence analyses, although this assumption may not hold. Compared with equally common non-associated chains, HLA-associated TCR beta chains in a later analysis were more clonally expanded and had lower generation probabilities. In a later analysis, some 17,000 TCR beta sequences were associated with specific HLA alleles at a false discovery rate of 0.05. In an earlier analysis of about 600 of the donors, most TCR beta V segments appeared in productive rearrangements about 87% or about 30% of the time, broadly matching IMGT annotations.

From the germline V gene (reference sequence), CDR1 is GTSNPN and CDR2 is SVGIG. The germline ends are 7 bases apart after V is trimmed by 0 bases and J by 1 base. Measured from the cysteine to the phenylalanine, the CDR3 is 14 residues long. Only the CDR3 DNA is retained, 42 bases long and in frame from the first base. Preparation of the library involved the immunoSEQ multiplex PCR assay. A mixture of 60 forward primers for TCR Vbeta segments and 13 reverse primers for TCR Jbeta segments was used in the multiplex PCR. Amplification of the CDR3 region of rearranged TCR beta genes was performed with a multiplex PCR assay on genomic DNA. On the Illumina HiSeq System, the amplified TCR beta libraries were sequenced as 87-base-pair reads. The original pipeline was this. A later analysis tallied about 77 million unique TCR beta chains across the 666 repertoires, and approximately 9.9 million of those chains were shared by two or more donors. A nearest-neighbor algorithm error-corrected the raw reads and collapsed the reads into unique sequences, merging closely related sequences to remove PCR and sequencing errors. V, D and J gene segments were assigned by aligning CDR3 sequences to IMGT reference sequences. For a sequence to be retained, at least a six-nucleotide match to both a V gene segment and a J gene segment was required. A rearrangement was called productive if the CDR3 had no stop codons and remained in frame with V and J, and every other rearrangement was called non-productive. Following IMGT convention, CDR3 was defined as the stretch from the second conserved V-encoded cysteine to the conserved J-encoded phenylalanine. The earlier analysis of more than 450 of the donors excluded sequences that lacked an unambiguous match to a single V gene segment. An earlier analysis of 587 of the donors called V segments functional above 56.7% productive rearrangements and segregating when the between-donor standard deviation exceeded 5%. A statistical classification framework was built to diagnose cytomegalovirus status from the catalog of TCR beta chain sequences. In a later analysis, V and J genes were assigned by comparing TCR nucleotide sequences against IMGT/GENE-DB human TR gene sequences. A later analysis assigned CDR3 sequences and most-parsimonious VDJ recombination scenarios with the TCRdist pipeline. In a later analysis, each TCR beta chain was defined by its CDR3 amino acid sequence together with its V-gene family, and reads lacking a unique V-gene family were excluded. To address suspected cross-contamination and a sequencing artifact, a later analysis removed approximately 590 highly shared, low-generation-probability nucleotide sequences. For each public chain, a later analysis derived a clonal expansion index from normalized ranks of inferred template counts within each repertoire. In a later analysis, generation probabilities were computed using a VDJ recombination model fitted to out-of-frame rearrangements, and the results were checked against IGoR. In a later analysis, hypergeometric tests were used to score TCR-TCR, TCR-HLA and TCR-CMV co-occurrence, with a repertoire-size bias correction applied to TCR pairs. A later analysis estimated false discovery rates by permuting HLA or CMV assignments 20 times. A later analysis grouped co-occurring TCRs with DBSCAN, adding TCRdist sequence similarity when clustering within HLA-allele-positive subsets. Repertoires with fewer than 30,000 or more than 120,000 public chains, plus five repertoires with anomalous nucleotide sharing, were excluded from co-occurrence clustering. TCRdb provides this immuneACCESS table in a form limited to in-frame rearrangements. Some clones are lacking; in checked studies, under half of them reflect an unresolved V gene, and why the rest are absent is not known. V and J calls and clone size follow that table, whereas D and trimming were derived from the DNA. The table for this sample lists around 180,000 clones; roughly four fifths of them were counted only once. The ten largest clonotypes hold roughly 2.1% of the sample.

For this clone: Its antigen is unknown. No base-level quality is on record; no much larger clone is a single base apart.

The cohort consisted of 666 healthy bone marrow donors. All cohort members were sampled while nominally healthy, although unrecorded immune exposures were likely present. The donor was CMV seropositive and belonged to the group of about 290 seropositive cohort members. Each donor provided a peripheral blood sample, and peripheral blood mononuclear cells were used for TCR beta sequencing. Genomic DNA was extracted from the blood cell samples with the Qiagen DNeasy Blood Extraction Kit. This sequence uses TRBV30 and TRBJ1-5, with TRBD1 tentatively as D gene (5 bases match). The TCR sequence derives from a woman between 18 and 30 years old in good health and CMV-seropositive. Sequencing used PBMCs. CDR3 reads: CAWSVAGSNQPQHF. The DNA is TGTGCCTGGAGTGTGGCAGGGAGCAATCAGCCCCAGCATTTT.